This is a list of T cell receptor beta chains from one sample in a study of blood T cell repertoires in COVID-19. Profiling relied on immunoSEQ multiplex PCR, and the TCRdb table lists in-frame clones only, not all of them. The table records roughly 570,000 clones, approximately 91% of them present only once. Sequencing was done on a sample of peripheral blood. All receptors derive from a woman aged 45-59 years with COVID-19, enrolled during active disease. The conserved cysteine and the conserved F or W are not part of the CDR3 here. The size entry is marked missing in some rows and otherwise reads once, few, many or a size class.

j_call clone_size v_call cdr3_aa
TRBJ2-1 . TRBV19 ASGQGNRAYNEQF
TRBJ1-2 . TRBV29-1 SASDRARNYGYT
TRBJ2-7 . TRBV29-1 SVEILAGVTYEQY
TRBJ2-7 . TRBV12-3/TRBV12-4 ASSLGHFYEQY
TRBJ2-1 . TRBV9 ASSVVSGGYNEQF
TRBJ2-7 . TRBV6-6 ASSSSQRSSYEQY
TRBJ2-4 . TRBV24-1 ATSESGTGDIQY
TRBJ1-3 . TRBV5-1 ASSELPQGASGNTIY
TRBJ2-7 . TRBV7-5 ARSLYASDYEQY
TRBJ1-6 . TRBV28 ASRLQGARSPLH
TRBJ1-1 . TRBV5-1 ASSAKTSDSLNTEAF
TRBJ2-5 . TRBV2 ASSVQQAPIVQY
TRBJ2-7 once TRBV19 ASSSRQGSNEQY
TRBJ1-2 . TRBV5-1 ASSSSGGGYGYT
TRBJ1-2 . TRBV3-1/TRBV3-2 ASSQDIGGYT
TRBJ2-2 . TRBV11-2 ASSLVNPSTGELF
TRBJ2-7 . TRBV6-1 ASSDGQGLDYEQY
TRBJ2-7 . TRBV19 ASSPRSGEQY
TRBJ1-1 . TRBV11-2 ASSLGQGGTEAF
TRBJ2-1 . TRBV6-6 ASSRMGPRTSGGRNEQF
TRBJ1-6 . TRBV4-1 ASSLNTGLPFALH
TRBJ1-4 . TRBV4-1 ASSHPRAGGEKLF
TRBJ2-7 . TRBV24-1 ATSEDRGGEQY
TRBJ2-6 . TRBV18 ASSISGATGSGANVLT
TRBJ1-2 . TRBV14 ASSPTTGNYGYT
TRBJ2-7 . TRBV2 ASRRRSGGDSSYEQY
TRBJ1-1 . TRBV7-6 ASSLVGAGLNTEAF
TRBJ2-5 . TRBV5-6 ASQEGTQY
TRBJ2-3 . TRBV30 AWAGAGGPTDTQY
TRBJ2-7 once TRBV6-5 ASKRTYEQY
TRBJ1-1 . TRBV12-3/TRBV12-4 ASAQGGSTEAF
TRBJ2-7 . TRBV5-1 ASFPGTGSSYEQY
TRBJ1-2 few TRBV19 ASIGWEGSNYGYT
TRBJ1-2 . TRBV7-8 ASSRSRDSRLGGYT
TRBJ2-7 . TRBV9 ASSVAVGQTYEQY
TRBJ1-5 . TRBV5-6 ASSLMGGNQPQH
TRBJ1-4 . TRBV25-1 ASSAFGTGNEKLF
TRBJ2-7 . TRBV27 ASSLYGAGGDEQY
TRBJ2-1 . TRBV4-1 ASSQVRVTSNYYNEQF